Listed below are T cell receptor beta chains from one sample, sequenced in a study of shared clonotypes between healthy human individuals. Repertoires were generated with immunoSEQ multiplex PCR, while TCRdb's copy carries only in-frame clones and drops some. The data show some 1.5 million clones, nearly 99% seen once. The sequenced sample was naive CD4+ T cells sorted from blood. These receptors were obtained from a man aged 30-40 years in good health. Both conserved end residues are part of each CDR3. The D gene is left open where the match is weak. Part of the rows lack a size; the others show once, few, many or a class for expanded clones.

clone_size	d_call	v_call	j_call	cdr3_nt	cdr3_aa
once	.	TRBV28	TRBJ1-2	TGTGCCAGCAGCACCGAGGGGAACTATGGCTACACCTTC	CASSTEGNYGYTF
.	TRBD1	TRBV6-5	TRBJ1-4	TGTGCCAGCAGTTACTCGGGGGACAGGGGTGGAAAACTGTTTTTT	CASSYSGDRGGKLFF
once	.	TRBV4-3	TRBJ2-2	TGCGCCAGCAGCCAACTAGGGGTCACCGGGGAGCTGTTTTTT	CASSQLGVTGELFF
once	TRBD1	TRBV6-4	TRBJ2-7	TGTGCCAGCAGCCCGGACAGGTTGTCCTACGAGCAGTACTTC	CASSPDRLSYEQYF
.	.	TRBV18	TRBJ2-7	TGTGCCAGCTCACCGCCGGGCTCCTACGAGCAGTACTTC	CASSPPGSYEQYF
.	.	TRBV15	TRBJ2-3	TGTGCCACCAGCAGAGATAGTTTTTGGGGTTCAACAGATACGCAGTATTTT	CATSRDSFWGSTDTQYF
.	.	TRBV7-8	TRBJ1-1	TGTGCCAGCAGCTTATCCGGCCGCATGAACACTGAAGCTTTCTTT	CASSLSGRMNTEAFF
.	.	TRBV5-4	TRBJ2-1	TGTGCCAGCAGCCACCCTAGCGCAGTTGAGCAGTTCTTC	CASSHPSAVEQFF
.	.	TRBV10-3	TRBJ2-1	TGTGCCATCAGTGATAAGAGGGGGAGGTCCTACAATGAGCAGTTCTTC	CAISDKRGRSYNEQFF
.	TRBD1	TRBV18	TRBJ2-5	TGTGCCAGCTCAGCAAGACAGGGCGGGGAGACCCAGTACTTC	CASSARQGGETQYF
.	.	TRBV5-4	TRBJ1-4	TGTGCCAGCAGCTTGGGAGGTCAGCCTCTGCGTGAAAAACTGTTTTTT	CASSLGGQPLREKLFF
.	TRBD1	TRBV28	TRBJ2-7	TGTGCCAGCAGTCCCTCGTTGGCCGGGACAGGGGGCGCGGGTCAGTACTTC	CASSPSLAGTGGAGQYF
.	TRBD2	TRBV27	TRBJ2-1	TGTGCCAGCAGTCTACTAGCGGAGAGCTCCTACAATGAGCAGTTCTTC	CASSLLAESSYNEQFF
.	.	TRBV18	TRBJ2-1	TGTGCCAGTCAAGGGGTGTTAAGGAATGAGCAGTTCTTC	CASQGVLRNEQFF
.	TRBD2	TRBV6-5	TRBJ2-7	TGTGCCAGCAGTTACGGGGGAGGGCCCACCGACGAGCAGTACTTC	CASSYGGGPTDEQYF
.	.	TRBV28	TRBJ1-2	TGTGCCAGCTCCGGGGCCCCGGGAGGCTACACCTTC	CASSGAPGGYTF
.	TRBD2	TRBV6-4	TRBJ2-7	TGTGCCAGCAGGGTAACTAGCGCCAGCTCCTACGAGCAGTACTTC	CASRVTSASSYEQYF
.	.	TRBV9	TRBJ1-1	TGTGCCAGCAGCCCCCGAGGGGGTGTTGCTTTCTTT	CASSPRGGVAFF
.	TRBD2	TRBV11-3	TRBJ2-1	TGTGCCAGCAGCTTAGATCCCCCGGGAGGTATAAATGAGCAGTTCTTC	CASSLDPPGGINEQFF
.	TRBD1	TRBV7-8	TRBJ1-5	TGTGCCAGCAGCTCACACAGGGGCAGCAATCAGCCCCAGCATTTT	CASSSHRGSNQPQHF
once	TRBD2	TRBV2	TRBJ2-5	TGTGCCAGCGGTACTAGCGGCCAAGAGACCCAGTACTTC	CASGTSGQETQYF
.	TRBD2	TRBV19	TRBJ2-3	TGTGCCAGCAAATCACTAGCGGGGAAGGAGAGGGCCACAGATACGCAGTATTTT	CASKSLAGKERATDTQYF
.	.	TRBV18	TRBJ2-5	TGTGCCAGCTCACTGGCCCCAGGACAGAAAGAGACCCAGTACTTC	CASSLAPGQKETQYF
.	TRBD1	TRBV28	TRBJ2-3	TGTGCCAGCAGTGGGACTGGGACAGGGGATTATACGCAGTATTTT	CASSGTGTGDYTQYF
.	.	TRBV5-6	TRBJ2-5	TGTGCCAGCAGCCCATTATACTACCAAGAGACCCAGTACTTC	CASSPLYYQETQYF
.	.	TRBV19	TRBJ1-1	TGTGCCAGTAGTGTACAGGGACCCACTGAAGCTTTCTTT	CASSVQGPTEAFF
.	TRBD2	TRBV5-4	TRBJ2-7	TGTGCCAGCAGCTTGGGGGGGCTAGCGGGAGGGCCGAACGAGCAGTACTTC	CASSLGGLAGGPNEQYF
.	TRBD1	TRBV6-1	TRBJ2-1	TGTGCCAGCAGTTCCCGGGACAGGACAAACAATGAGCAGTTCTTC	CASSSRDRTNNEQFF
.	.	TRBV16	TRBJ1-2	TGTGCCAGCAGCCCTCCGACAAGCGGCTACACCTTC	CASSPPTSGYTF